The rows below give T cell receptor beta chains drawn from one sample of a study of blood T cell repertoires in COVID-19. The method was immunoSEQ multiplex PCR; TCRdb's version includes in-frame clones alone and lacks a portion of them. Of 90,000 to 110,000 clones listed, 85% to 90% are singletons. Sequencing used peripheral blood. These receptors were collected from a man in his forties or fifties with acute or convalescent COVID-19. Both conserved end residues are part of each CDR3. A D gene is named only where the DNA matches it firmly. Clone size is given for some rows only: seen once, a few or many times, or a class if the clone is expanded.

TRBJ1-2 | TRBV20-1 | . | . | TGCAGTGCTAGCCGATTTGGAGACACCTTC | CSASRFGDTF
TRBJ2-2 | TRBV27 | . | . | TGTGCCAGCAGTTCCCGTCCAGGTAACACCGGGGAGCTGTTTTTT | CASSSRPGNTGELFF
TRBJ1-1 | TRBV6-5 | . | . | TGTGCCAGCCTCCGAGGGGGGGTGAACACTGAAGCTTTCTTT | CASLRGGVNTEAFF
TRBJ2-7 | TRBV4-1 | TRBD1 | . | TGCGCCAGCAGCCCCTGGGACAGGGGGTCGACCTACGAGCAGTACTTC | CASSPWDRGSTYEQYF
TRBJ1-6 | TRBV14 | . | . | TGTGCCAGCAGCCAGGGGGCCGGCTATAATTCACCCCTCCACTTT | CASSQGAGYNSPLHF
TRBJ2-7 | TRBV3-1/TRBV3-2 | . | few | TGTGCCAGCAGCCATGGCATCCTTGACTACGAGCAGTACTTC | CASSHGILDYEQYF
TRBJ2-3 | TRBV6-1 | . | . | TGTGCCAGCAGTGATTTCGTACAGAACACAGATACGCAGTATTTT | CASSDFVQNTDTQYF
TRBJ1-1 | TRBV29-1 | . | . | TGCAGCGTCGCGACACAGAACACTGAAGCTTTCTTT | CSVATQNTEAFF
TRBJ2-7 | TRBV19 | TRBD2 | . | TGTGCCAGTAGTATAGCGGGGGGTCCCCCGGCGCAGTACTTC | CASSIAGGPPAQYF
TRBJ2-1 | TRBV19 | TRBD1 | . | TGTGCCAGTAGTTCTCCCGGGACAGGGCACAATGAGCAGTTCTTC | CASSSPGTGHNEQFF
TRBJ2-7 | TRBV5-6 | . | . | TGTGCCAGCAGCTTGATGTCAGGTTACGAGCAGTACTTC | CASSLMSGYEQYF
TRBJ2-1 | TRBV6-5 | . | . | TGTGCCAGCAGTTACGCCCCTAGAAATGAGCAGTTCTTC | CASSYAPRNEQFF
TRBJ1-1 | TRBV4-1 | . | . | TGCGCCAGCAGCCAAGATCCTCCTCAGACTGGGTCGAACACTGAAGCTTTCTTT | CASSQDPPQTGSNTEAFF
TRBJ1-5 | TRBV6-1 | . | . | TGTGCCAGCAGTGAACTTCTGAGGGATAGCAATCAGCCCCAGCATTTT | CASSELLRDSNQPQHF
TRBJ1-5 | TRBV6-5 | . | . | TGTGCCTCTGGACGGGGATACAATCAGCCCCAGCATTTT | CASGRGYNQPQHF
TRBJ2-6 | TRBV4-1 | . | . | TGCGCCAGCAGCCAAGTTCGGAGGGTAGCCGGGGCCAACGTCCTGACTTTC | CASSQVRRVAGANVLTF
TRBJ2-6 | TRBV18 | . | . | TGTGCCAGCTCACCACCGGACCGCGGGACGGGGAGCTCTGGGGCCAACGTCCTGACTTTC | CASSPPDRGTGSSGANVLTF
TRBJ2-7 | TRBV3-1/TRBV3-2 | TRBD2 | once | TGTGCCAGCAGCCCAGCTATCCTAGCGGCATACTACGAGCAGTACTTC | CASSPAILAAYYEQYF
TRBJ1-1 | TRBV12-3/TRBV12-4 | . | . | TGTGCCAGCAGTTTATCAATGAACACTGAAGCTTTCTTT | CASSLSMNTEAFF
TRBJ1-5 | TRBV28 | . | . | TGTGCCAGCAGTCCCCTCGGACACGCTGGCAATCAGCCCCAGCATTTT | CASSPLGHAGNQPQHF
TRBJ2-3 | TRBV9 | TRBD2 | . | TGTGCCAGCAGCGTCGCGGGGGGGAGAACAGATACGCAGTATTTT | CASSVAGGRTDTQYF
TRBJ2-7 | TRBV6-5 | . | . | TGTGCCAGCAGAGTGGACAGAGTGCCCTACGAGCAGTACTTC | CASRVDRVPYEQYF
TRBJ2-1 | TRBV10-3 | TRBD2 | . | TGTGCCATCAGTGAGTATCTAGCGGACAATGAGCAGTTCTTC | CAISEYLADNEQFF
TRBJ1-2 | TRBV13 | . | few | TGTGCCAGCAGCCCTAAGGACCGGGGAACGGTCGGCTACACCTTC | CASSPKDRGTVGYTF
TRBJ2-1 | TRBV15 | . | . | TGTGCCACCAGCACCGGAGTAAGAGGTAACAATGAGCAGTTCTTC | CATSTGVRGNNEQFF
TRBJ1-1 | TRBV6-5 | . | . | TGTGCCAGCACAGGACCGACTAGGGCTGAAGCTTTCTTT | CASTGPTRAEAFF
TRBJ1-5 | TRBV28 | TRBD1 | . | TGTGCCAGCAGGGGGACAGTACGCAATCAGCCCCAGCATTTT | CASRGTVRNQPQHF
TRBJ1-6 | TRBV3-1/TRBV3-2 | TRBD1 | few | TGTGCCAGCAGCCAAACTGGACAGGGGGCTTCACCCCTCCACTTT | CASSQTGQGASPLHF
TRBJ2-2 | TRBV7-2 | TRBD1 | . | TGTGCCAGCAGCTTCGTGACAGGGGACACCGGGGAGCTGTTTTTT | CASSFVTGDTGELFF
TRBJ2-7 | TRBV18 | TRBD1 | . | TGTGCCAGCTCAGACAGGGGAGCATCCTACGAGCAGTACTTC | CASSDRGASYEQYF
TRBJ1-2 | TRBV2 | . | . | TGTGCCAGCTACCGGAGCTATGGCTACACCTTC | CASYRSYGYTF
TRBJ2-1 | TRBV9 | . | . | TGTGCCAGCAGCGTAGGAACCGGGGGCTCCTACAATGAGCAGTTCTTC | CASSVGTGGSYNEQFF
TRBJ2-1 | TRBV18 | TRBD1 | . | TGTGCCAGCTCACCACCGGGACAGGGGGCCGCGGGTGAGCAGTTCTTC | CASSPPGQGAAGEQFF
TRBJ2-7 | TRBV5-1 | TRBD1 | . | TGCGCCAGCAGCGACCCTGGACAGGACTACGAGCAGTACTTC | CASSDPGQDYEQYF
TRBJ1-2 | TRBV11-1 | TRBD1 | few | TGTGCCAGCCGCGGGACAGCGAATGGCTACACCTTC | CASRGTANGYTF
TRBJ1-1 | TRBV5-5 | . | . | TGTGCCAGCAGCTTGAACAGTGGGACTGAAGCTTTCTTT | CASSLNSGTEAFF
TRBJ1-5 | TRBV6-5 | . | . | TGTGCCAGCGGGGGGATTGGGAAACAGCCCCAGCATTTT | CASGGIGKQPQHF
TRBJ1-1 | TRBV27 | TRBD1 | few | TGTGCCAGCAGCCCGGTGGGACAGGGGAACACTGAAGCTTTCTTT | CASSPVGQGNTEAFF
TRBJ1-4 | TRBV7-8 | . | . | TGTGCCAGCAGCTTTAGGGGTTTTAATGAAAAACTGTTTTTT | CASSFRGFNEKLFF
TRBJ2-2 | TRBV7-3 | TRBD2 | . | TGTGCCAGCAGCTTAATCTTCCAGCGGGAGGGCACCGGGGAGCTGTTTTTT | CASSLIFQREGTGELFF
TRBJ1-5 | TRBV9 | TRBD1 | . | TGTGCCAGCAGCGACAATCCGGGACAGGGGGCCAAGCCCCAGCATTTT | CASSDNPGQGAKPQHF
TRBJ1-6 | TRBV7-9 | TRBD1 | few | TGTGCCAGCACCGCGGGACAGTATAATTCACCCCTCCACTTT | CASTAGQYNSPLHF
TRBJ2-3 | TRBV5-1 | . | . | TGCGCCAGCAGCTTGAACCGGGACTTACCCACAGATACGCAGTATTTT | CASSLNRDLPTDTQYF